This T cell receptor beta chain was obtained from a study of shared clonotypes between healthy human individuals (dated by TCRdb to about 2020). Some background on the complete study: Three men and two women, aged 18 to 49 years, made up the cohort. Per donor, three plates each were used for CD4 naive and CD4 memory, two for CD8 naive, and one for CD8 memory. Different laboratories and diverse techniques were used to prepare libraries and sequence TCR repertoires, to increase sequencing depth and limit assay-specific biases. To estimate repertoire size and how much clonotypes are shared between individuals, the study performed deep sequencing of blood TCR repertoires from five healthy adults. Each donor's leukapheresis produced roughly between about 0.85 and 10 billion PBMCs. What the work shows at the level of the full study, not this receptor alone: Incomplete sequencing was indicated by rarefaction of sorted-subset datasets, despite the large sequencing depth. Based on pairwise subsampling, the degree of clonotype sharing among donors was expected to be affected by sequencing depth. Higher generation probabilities were observed for clonotypes shared by all four sorted-subset donors than for non-shared clonotypes. Naive subsets generally had larger estimated clonotype richness than memory subsets. Sampling was limited to blood, and TCR repertoires in tissue likely differ from TCR repertoires in blood. The small number of donors limited the genetic and exposure-history diversity represented. Roughly 5.2% of naive CD4, around 3.6% of naive CD8, roughly 2.4% of memory CD4, and roughly 0.4% of memory CD8 clonotypes were shared across several donors.

TCR CDR3 regions were amplified from genomic DNA by multiplex PCR using the deep immunoSEQ assay. For each cell subset, the extracted genomic DNA was distributed evenly across all wells of several immunoSEQ 96-well plates, and each plate served as one replicate. For sorted subsets, 200 to 250 ng of genomic DNA, equivalent to 25,000 to 35,000 T cell genomes, went into each replicate PCR. Purified libraries were measured with a Qubit 3.0 fluorometer, size-checked on a Bioanalyzer 2100, and measured again with the KAPA Library Quantification kit. Every immunoSEQ 96-well plate was sequenced on a dedicated single-read 150-cycle Illumina NextSeq 550 flow cell. The published analysis was carried out like this. Because the immunoSEQ output held only junctional sequences and lacked quality scores, the filtering could not match the filtering applied to full-length reads. Sequences were annotated with PyIR, a Python wrapper for IgBLAST v1.9, and V/J genes and CDR3 were assigned using IMGT germline references. Reads were filtered out if the reads had weak V/J assignments (E-value above 1e-6), no CDR3, stop codons, out-of-frame junctions, or ambiguous translated residues. V3J clonotypes were defined as sequences sharing the same inferred V gene, J gene, and CDR3 amino acid sequence. Percentage overlap between repertoires was calculated by dividing the number of shared unique clonotypes by the size of the smaller repertoire. Three approaches were used to assess repertoire richness: RTK rarefaction, the Chao1 estimator, and Recon v2.1 estimates of unobserved clonotypes. Generation probabilities for all TCRbeta clonotypes obtained by the gDNA method from a handful of donors were computed using OLGA. Not all clones reach the TCRdb copy of this immuneACCESS table, which keeps in-frame sequences only. Checked studies attribute under half of the gap to unresolved V genes and leave the rest unexplained. D and trimming were read from the DNA, whereas the V and J calls and clone size are those reported in that table. The sample data list about 770,000 clones, and approximately 72% of these were observed just once. The ten largest clones add up to approximately 1.8% of the sample.

The donors were healthy, HIV-negative adults who had no recently reported acute infections or vaccinations. Every donor was a Caucasian adult living in Nashville, Tennessee, USA. CD4+ T cells were enriched by magnetic negative selection; naive cells were then positively selected on CD45RA, and the negative fraction formed the memory subset. Blood was obtained by leukapheresis, after which PBMCs were separated by Ficoll-Histopaque density gradient centrifugation and cryopreserved in liquid nitrogen vapor phase. Purity and quantity of every magnetically sorted T cell population were checked by analytical flow cytometry. Genomic DNA was isolated from each sorted fraction and quantified by UV absorbance on a Nanodrop 2000c. The CDR3 runs 13 residues from the cysteine to the phenylalanine. Kept here is only the CDR3 DNA, which spans 39 bases and is read in frame from base 1. Reading the germline V gene gives CDR1 MNHGY and CDR2 SAAAGT. Compared with germline, V lacks 5 bases and J lacks 2 bases; bases without a gene match: 1.

Concerning this clone itself: This clone's antigen is unknown. Nothing much larger sits one base from this clone, and base qualities are not available.

Sequencing was carried out using memory CD4+ T cells sorted from blood. In the paper's terms, the cell subset or site label means: CD45RA-negative fraction. The clonotype originates from a woman aged 25 to 39 in good health. The chain couples TRBV6-8 to TRBJ2-7; 9 junctional bases match TRBD1. The encoded CDR3 is CASSGDRAYEQYF. The bases are TGTGCCAGCAGTGGGGACAGGGCCTACGAGCAGTACTTC.